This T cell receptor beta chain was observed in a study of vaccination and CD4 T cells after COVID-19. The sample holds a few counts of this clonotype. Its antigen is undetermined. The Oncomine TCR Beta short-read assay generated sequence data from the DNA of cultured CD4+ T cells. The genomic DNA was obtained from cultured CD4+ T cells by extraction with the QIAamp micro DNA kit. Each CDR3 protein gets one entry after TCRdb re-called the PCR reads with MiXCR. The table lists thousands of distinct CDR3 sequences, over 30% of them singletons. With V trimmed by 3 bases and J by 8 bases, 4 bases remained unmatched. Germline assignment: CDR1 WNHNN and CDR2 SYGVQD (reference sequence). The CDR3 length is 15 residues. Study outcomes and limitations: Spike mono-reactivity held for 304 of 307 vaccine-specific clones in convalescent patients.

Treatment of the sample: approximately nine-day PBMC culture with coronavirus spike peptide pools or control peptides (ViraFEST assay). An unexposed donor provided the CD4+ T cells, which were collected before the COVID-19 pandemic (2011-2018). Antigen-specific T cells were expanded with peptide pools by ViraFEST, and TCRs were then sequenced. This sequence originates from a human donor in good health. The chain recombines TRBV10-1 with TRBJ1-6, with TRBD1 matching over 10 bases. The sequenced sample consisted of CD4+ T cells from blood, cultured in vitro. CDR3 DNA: TGCGCCAGCAGTGAACCCGGGACAGGGGATTCACCCCTCCACTTT. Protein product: CASSEPGTGDSPLHF.